Listed below are T cell receptor beta chains from one sample, sequenced in a study of T cell changes during pregnancy in multiple sclerosis. Generated by immunoSEQ multiplex PCR, the TCRdb table keeps only in-frame clones and is missing some. The data hold about 110,000 clones, with about nine tenths observed a single time. The material was peripheral blood, obtained after pregnancy. All receptors derive from a female donor with multiple sclerosis, enrolled in a pregnancy study. Each CDR3 is given with its conserved first and last residue. Each record gives: V gene, clone size, J gene, D gene, CDR3 DNA, CDR3 protein. The D gene is left open where the match is weak. Some rows have no size entry. The others give once, few or many, or a class for an expanded clone.

TRBV19,NA,TRBJ2-7,TRBD1,TGTGCCAGTAGTCCCACCGGGACAGGGTACGGGGAGCAGTACTTC,CASSPTGTGYGEQYF
TRBV20-1,NA,TRBJ1-2,NA,TGCAGTGCTAGTAGCTATGGCTACACCTTC,CSASSYGYTF
TRBV30,NA,TRBJ2-3,TRBD2,TGTGCCTGGACGGGGCTCCCAGGACTAGCGGGCTCTGGGAATACGCAGTATTTT,CAWTGLPGLAGSGNTQYF
TRBV5-8,NA,TRBJ2-5,TRBD2,TGTGCCAGCAGCTTGGGGGGCTCTAGCGGGGTCGGAGAGACCCAGTACTTC,CASSLGGSSGVGETQYF
TRBV25-1,NA,TRBJ1-2,NA,TGTGCCAGCAGTGAGGGAGTCTATGGCTACACCTTC,CASSEGVYGYTF
TRBV27,NA,TRBJ1-6,NA,TGTGCCAGCAGTTTTCGGGGAAATTCACCCCTCCACTTT,CASSFRGNSPLHF
TRBV7-2,NA,TRBJ2-1,NA,TGTGCCAGCAGCCCCGCGGTCGCTAAACGGCATGAGCAGTTCTTC,CASSPAVAKRHEQFF
TRBV9,NA,TRBJ2-5,TRBD2,TGTGCCAGCGGCCGGACTAGCGGGGGAGAAGAGACCCAGTACTTC,CASGRTSGGEETQYF
TRBV6-1,once,TRBJ1-2,TRBD1,TGTGCCAGCAGGGGGGACAGCCGGCGGGGCTACACCTTC,CASRGDSRRGYTF
TRBV5-5,NA,TRBJ2-7,TRBD1,TGTGCCAGCAGCCCCCCGGGACAGGGATCCGAGCAGTACTTC,CASSPPGQGSEQYF
TRBV27,once,TRBJ1-4,TRBD1,TGTGCCAGCAGTTTATCGCACCCACAGGGGGCGGGAGAAAAACTGTTTTTT,CASSLSHPQGAGEKLFF
TRBV5-1,NA,TRBJ2-7,NA,TGCGCCAGCATTCCGGGTGGATCGGTCGGCGAGCAGTACTTC,CASIPGGSVGEQYF
TRBV4-2,NA,TRBJ1-6,TRBD1,TGTGCCAGCAGCCAGGTATCTGGCCCGGGACAGGGGATAACACCCCTCCACTTT,CASSQVSGPGQGITPLHF
TRBV6-5,NA,TRBJ2-2,TRBD2,TGTGCCAGCAGCCATAGCGGGGGAAACACCGGGGAGCTGTTTTTT,CASSHSGGNTGELFF